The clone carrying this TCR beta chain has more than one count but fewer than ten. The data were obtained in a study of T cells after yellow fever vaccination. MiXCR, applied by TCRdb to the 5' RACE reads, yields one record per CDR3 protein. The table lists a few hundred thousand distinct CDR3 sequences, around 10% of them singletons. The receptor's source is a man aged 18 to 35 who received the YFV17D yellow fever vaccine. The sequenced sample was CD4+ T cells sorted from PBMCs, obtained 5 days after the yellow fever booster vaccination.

The CDR3 DNA reads as TGTGCCAGCAGCTTCGGTTCGGCCTCAGAGACCCAGTACTTC. This translates into CASSFGSASETQYF. This sequence joins TRBV7-2 and TRBJ2-5, with unresolved D. CDR1 and CDR2 from the germline V gene are SGHTA and FQGNSA. The germline V and J ends were trimmed by 3 bases and 4 bases, with 12 bases remaining between them. The CDR3 covers 14 residues.